This entry lists 27 T cell receptor beta chains sequenced from one sample in a study of T cells after yellow fever vaccination. TCRdb re-called the 5' RACE reads through MiXCR, storing one row per CDR3 protein. The sample carries approximately 93,000 distinct CDR3 sequences, about 5.8% recorded once. This sample comprised CD8+ T cells sorted from PBMCs, obtained 10 days after the yellow fever booster vaccination. These receptors originate from a man younger than 35 who received the YFV17D yellow fever vaccine.

This clonotype was seen a few times. The J gene is TRBJ1-5, the V gene TRBV24-1; TRBD1 is a possible D gene (6 bases). Trimming took 4 bases from V and 4 from J, leaving 7 bases between them. There are 13 residues in the CDR3. Germline V gene data show CDR1 as KGHDR and CDR2 as SFDVKD. The CDR3 nucleotides read TGTGCCACCAGTGAAACAGGGAATCAGCCCCAGCATTTT. Amino acids: CATSETGNQPQHF.

This clonotype was recorded a few times. The chain has TRBV12-3 or TRBV12-4 and TRBJ2-2; D is perhaps TRBD1 (6 bases). The CDR3 contains 18 residues. Trimming removed 7 bases at V and 4 bases at J, with 25 bases between. The CDR3 region has the DNA TGTGCCAGCACTCCCGGGCCCTTAGATCCAGGGGTCACCGGGGAGCTGTTTTTT. Translated: CASTPGPLDPGVTGELFF.

The CDR3 loop reads CASSQDGNRLQETQYF. CDR3 nucleotide sequence: TGCGCCAGCAGCCAAGACGGGAACAGACTTCAAGAGACCCAGTACTTC. This chain uses TRBV4-3 with TRBJ2-5, with a weak D call TRBD2 (5 bases). Trimming stripped 0 bases from V and 2 bases from J, with 13 bases between. Per the germline V gene, CDR1 is LGHNA and CDR2 is YSLEER. The CDR3 spans 16 residues.

This clonotype was recorded many times. The V call is TRBV6-4, the J call TRBJ2-1; 12 nucleotides align to TRBD2. Germline assignment: CDR1 MRHNA and CDR2 SNTAGT. V was pared by 5 bases and J by 5 bases, with 4 bases of the junction left unmatched. CDR3 size: 15 residues. The CDR3 sequence is CASSYTSGGNNEQFF. For the CDR3, the DNA is TGTGCCAGCAGTTACACTAGCGGGGGGAACAATGAGCAGTTCTTC.

V usage is TRBV7-2 and J usage is TRBJ2-7; tentatively, D is TRBD1 (6 bases). Germline V lookup: CDR1 SGHTA, CDR2 FQGNSA. V was shortened by 2 bases and J by 2 bases, with 10 bases between the two germline ends. The CDR3 has 14 amino acids. CDR3 coding DNA: TGTGCCAGCAGCTTAACTACAGGGCCCTACGAGCAGTACGTC. This encodes CASSLTTGPYEQYV.

The chain uses TRBV7-6 and TRBJ2-5, with 8 bases aligning to TRBD2. The CDR3 runs to 13 residues. V was pared by 7 bases and J by 6 bases, with 7 bases of the junction left unmatched. CDR1 and CDR2 (germline): SGHVS, FNYEAQ. CDR3 region: CASTDSGGQTQYF. CDR3 coding DNA: TGTGCCAGCACCGACTCGGGGGGGCAGACCCAGTACTTC.

This clonotype was detected only a few times. Here the CDR3 reads CASSLVAGGAYEQYF. In nucleotides, the CDR3 is TGTGCCAGCAGCTTAGTTGCCGGGGGGGCCTACGAGCAGTACTTC. The chain recombines TRBV7-2 with TRBJ2-7, with 8 bases identical to TRBD2. V lost 1 base, J lost 2 bases, and 4 bases stayed unmatched. The CDR3 length is 15 residues. CDR1 and CDR2 from the germline V gene are SGHTA and FQGNSA. The variable domain in full, with the rest retrieved from reference TRBV7-2 and TRBJ2-7, is GAGVSQSPSNKVTEKGKDVELRCDPISGHTALYWYRQSLGQGLEFLIYFQGNSAPDKSGLPSDRFSAERTGGSVSTLTIQRTQQEDSAVYLCASSLVAGGAYEQYFGPGTRLTVT.

This clonotype occurred a few times. The V gene is TRBV7-2, the J gene TRBJ2-3; D might be TRBD1 (5 bases). This CDR3 region has 14 residues. Trimming removed 5 bases from V and 1 base from J, with 10 bases in between. Germline V CDR1 and CDR2: SGHTA, FQGNSA. DNA of the CDR3: TGTGCCAGCAGCCCAGGGTGGGGCACAGATACGCAGTATTTT. It encodes CASSPGWGTDTQYF.

The chain couples TRBV24-1 to TRBJ2-5; 11 positions agree with TRBD2. The V and J ends lost 3 bases and 2 bases, in that order; junction bases with no gene match: 7. The CDR3 sequence is 17 residues long. Germline V gives CDR1 KGHDR, CDR2 SFDVKD. CDR3: CATSDDETSGEQETQYF. CDR3 DNA sequence: TGTGCCACCAGTGATGACGAGACTAGCGGGGAACAAGAGACCCAGTACTTC.

This clonotype was picked up many times. The chain combines TRBV3-1 with TRBJ2-6; D not resolved. From germline, CDR1 is LGHDT and CDR2 YNNKEL (reference sequence). The ends were cut back, 1 base at V and 0 bases at J, with 7 bases in the middle. CDR3 length equals 16 residues. The DNA of the CDR3 is TGTGCCAGCAGCCAAGTATTCGGCTCTGGGGCCAACGTCCTGACTTTC. It yields the protein CASSQVFGSGANVLTF.

This clonotype was found a few times. This clone may be a read error of a much larger clone one base away. The rearrangement uses TRBV6-5 and TRBJ2-7; 9 bases fit TRBD1. The CDR3 loop spans 14 amino acids. The V gene end was trimmed by 6 bases and the J gene end by 2 bases; junction bases not matched to a gene: 5. Germline-derived CDR1 and CDR2 are MNHEY and SVGAGI. The DNA for the CDR3 is TGTGCCAGCAGCGCCGGGACAGGGCCCTACGAGCAGTACTTC. Translating gives CASSAGTGPYEQYF.

This clonotype was detected many times. The chain recombines TRBV6-5 with TRBJ1-4, with D perhaps TRBD1 (5 bases). The CDR3 loop spans 15 amino acids. With 5 bases removed from V and 2 bases from J, the gap between germline ends came to 12 bases. CDR1 and CDR2 (germline): MNHEY, SVGAGI. The CDR3 DNA follows: TGTGCCAGCAGTGATTCGGGGGGTACTAATGAAAAACTGTTTTTT. This codes for CASSDSGGTNEKLFF.

This clonotype occurred a few times. This chain connects TRBV12-3 or TRBV12-4 to TRBJ1-5, with no clear D. The CDR3 is 13 residues long. V was cut by 6 bases and J by 3 bases, with 9 bases left in between. The CDR3 bases are TGTGCCAGCAGCCCCAGTGCCAATCAGCCCCAGCATTTT. It specifies CASSPSANQPQHF.

This clonotype occurred a few times. The V call is TRBV20-1, the J call TRBJ2-1; weak D call: TRBD2 (5 bases). In germline, CDR1 is DFQATT, CDR2 SNEGSKA (reference sequence). V dropped 0 bases and J dropped 7 bases, with 16 bases sitting between them. The CDR3 is 15 residues long. Here the CDR3 reads CSARDIAGTGNEQFF. DNA for the CDR3: TGCAGTGCTAGAGATATAGCCGGAACGGGGAATGAGCAGTTCTTC.

J is TRBJ1-2 and V is TRBV4-1; D gene ambiguous. V was clipped by 3 bases and J by 1 base, with 18 bases between them. CDR3 length equals 17 residues. Germline assignment: CDR1 MGHRA and CDR2 YSYEKL. The CDR3 DNA follows: TGCGCCAGCAGCCACCCGGGCGGTGCAAAGTTTAACTATGGCTACACCTTC. Protein product: CASSHPGGAKFNYGYTF.

This clonotype was seen a handful of times. The gene calls are TRBV6-5 and TRBJ1-6, with TRBD1 as a possible D gene (5 bases). This CDR3 spans 15 amino acids. CDR1 is MNHEY, CDR2 SVGAGI, per germline. Trimming stripped 2 bases from V and 5 bases from J, with 10 bases between. The DNA of the CDR3 is TGTGCCAGCAGTTACACGGACACGGATAATTCACCCCTCCACTTT. Translating it yields CASSYTDTDNSPLHF.

This chain links TRBV5-1 with TRBJ1-1; no firm D call. V was clipped by 0 bases and J by 1 base, with 7 bases between them. CDR3 length: 14 amino acids. Germline lookup yields CDR1 SGHRS and CDR2 YFSETQ. The CDR3, as DNA: TGCGCCAGCAGCTTGGGGCACCAGAACACTGAAGCTTTCTTT. This encodes CASSLGHQNTEAFF.

V usage is TRBV4-3 and J usage is TRBJ2-1; 9 bases map to TRBD2. Losses at the gene ends were 0 bases for V and 7 bases for J; bases not matched to a gene: 4. The CDR3 consists of 15 residues. Germline V gene sequence: CDR1 LGHNA, CDR2 YSLEER. CDR3 sequence: CASSQERGGGNEQFF. Written as DNA, the CDR3 is TGCGCCAGCAGCCAAGAGCGGGGGGGCGGGAATGAGCAGTTCTTC.

V gene TRBV7-3 combines with J gene TRBJ2-7; possibly TRBD1 or TRBD2 for D (6 bases each). V shed 7 bases and J shed 2 bases, with 24 bases lying between them. Germline V gives CDR1 SGHTA, CDR2 FQGTGA. This CDR3 region has 17 residues. The CDR3 coding sequence is TGTGCCAGCACCAAACCCCTCGGGGGCGACAGAACCTACGAGCAGTACGTC. Its translation: CASTKPLGGDRTYEQYV.

This clonotype was detected only a few times. This sequence joins TRBV27 and TRBJ1-2, with D uncertain. V lost 5 bases and J lost 1, with 14 bases in between. Germline V gene sequence: CDR1 MNHEY, CDR2 SMNVEV (reference sequence). The CDR3 runs to 15 residues. CDR3 nucleotides: TGTGCCAGCAGTAAAACCCCGGGTCTTAACTATGGCTACACCTTC. Protein product: CASSKTPGLNYGYTF.

The chain uses TRBV12-3 or TRBV12-4 and TRBJ2-2; 8 positions match TRBD2. The CDR3 has 14 amino acids. J gave up 6 bases and V 6 bases, and 6 bases lay outside the gene matches. The CDR3 DNA reads TGTGCCAGCAGGAGAAGCGGGGGAGCCGGGGAGCTGTTTTTT. This gives the protein CASRRSGGAGELFF.

This chain connects TRBV12-3 or TRBV12-4 to TRBJ1-1; TRBD1 might be the D (6 bases). V was trimmed by 4 bases and J by 5 bases, leaving 14 bases between them. CDR3 length: 14 amino acids. The CDR3 region is CASSSGGGRTEAFF. Here the CDR3 DNA reads TGTGCCAGCAGTTCGGGAGGGGGACGAACTGAAGCTTTCTTT.

This chain links TRBV9 with TRBJ1-2; 8 bases match TRBD1. V trimming: 1 base; J trimming: 8 bases; junction bases outside the gene matches: 7. Germline V gene data show CDR1 as SGDLS and CDR2 as YYNGEE. This CDR3 contains 14 residues. The CDR3 DNA reads TGTGCCAGCAGCGTACTCGACAGGGGAGGAGGCTACACCTTC. Translation gives CASSVLDRGGGYTF.

This clonotype was detected a few times. The V gene is TRBV6-2 or TRBV6-3, the J gene TRBJ2-1; 7 nucleotides align to TRBD2. V shed 4 bases, J shed 3 bases, and the junction held 9 bases outside the gene matches. Germline lookup yields CDR1 MNHEY and CDR2 SVGEGT. This CDR3 spans 16 amino acids. The CDR3 is CASSSPLSGVYNEQFF. The CDR3 nucleotides are TGTGCCAGCAGTTCCCCCCTGAGCGGGGTCTACAATGAGCAGTTCTTC.

This clonotype occurred many times. This chain joins TRBV4-2 and TRBJ2-1; maybe TRBD1 (5 bases). V gave up 5 bases and J gave up 7 bases, with 9 bases separating them. Germline CDR1 is LGHNA and CDR2 is YNFKEQ. The CDR3 loop spans 12 amino acids. CDR3 sequence: CASSGPGNEQFF. CDR3 nucleotides: TGTGCCAGCAGCGGGCCAGGGAATGAGCAGTTCTTC.

This clonotype came up many times. The rearrangement links TRBV25-1 to TRBJ2-2; a weak D match, TRBD2 (5 bases). Germline-derived CDR1 and CDR2 are MGHDK and SYGVNS. Deletions cut 3 bases from V and 5 bases from J, with 13 bases between. CDR3 length: 15 residues. The CDR3 DNA follows: TGTGCCAGCAGTGATGGAGTAGGAGGTACCGGGGAGCTGTTTTTT. Its protein is CASSDGVGGTGELFF.

The rearrangement links TRBV5-1 to TRBJ1-1, with TRBD1 matching over 8 bases. This CDR3 is built from 15 residues. J lost 0 bases, V lost 7 bases, and 8 bases had no gene match. Germline CDR1 is SGHRS and CDR2 is YFSETQ. The DNA of the CDR3 is TGCGCCAGCGCTGGACAGGGCAACATGAACACTGAAGCTTTCTTT. Amino acids: CASAGQGNMNTEAFF.